This TCR beta chain was retrieved from a study of graft-versus-host responses after intestinal transplantation. About this clone: What it binds is not known.

The CDR3 is made up of 11 amino acids. Deletions cut 0 bases from V and 3 bases from J, with 0 bases between. Per germline, CDR1 LGHNA and CDR2 YNFKEQ. Sequencing used immunoSEQ multiplex PCR; TCRdb keeps in-frame clones, though not all of them. The repertoire holds over 100,000 clones, approximately 93% seen once, with around 1.2% in the top ten. The rearrangement joins TRBV4-2 to TRBJ2-7; D gene unclear. The specimen was unstimulated CD8+ T cells sorted from spleen or lymph node cells, collected before transplant. The clonotype comes from a human donor who was the organ donor for an intestinal transplant. CDR3 protein: CASSQDYEQYF. CDR3 bases: TGTGCCAGCAGCCAAGACTACGAGCAGTACTTC.